The 29 T cell receptor beta chains reported below all come from one sample, sequenced in a study of blood T cell repertoires in COVID-19. The method was immunoSEQ multiplex PCR; TCRdb's version includes in-frame clones alone and lacks a portion of them. Altogether fewer than 250,000 clones are present, 86% being singletons, with the ten largest covering about 22%. Input material: PBMCs or T cells enriched from blood (not recorded which). The source is a woman in her 40s in a cohort exposed to, infected with or recovered from COVID-19 (not recorded which).

The rearrangement links TRBV7-8 to TRBJ2-5; D might be TRBD2 (6 bases). The CDR3 is 16 residues long. The germline gives CDR1 SGHVS, CDR2 FQNEAQ. V was shortened by 4 bases and J by 5 bases, with 20 bases between the two germline ends. The CDR3 loop reads CASSSSVAVGGETQYF. Written as DNA, the CDR3 is TGTGCCAGCAGCTCCTCGGTAGCGGTTGGTGGGGAGACCCAGTACTTC.

CDR3 in amino acids: CASSFGLAGNEQFF. The CDR3 bases are TGTGCCAGCAGCTTTGGACTGGCGGGGAATGAGCAGTTCTTC. This sequence joins TRBV2 and TRBJ2-1; a weak D match, TRBD2 (6 bases). From germline, CDR1 is SNHLY and CDR2 FYNNEI. V was clipped by 6 bases and J by 7 bases, with 16 bases between them. The CDR3 sequence is 14 residues long.

The gene calls are TRBV2 and TRBJ2-1; TRBD2 aligns across 7 bases. Germline V gene sequence: CDR1 SNHLY, CDR2 FYNNEI. The CDR3 spans 16 residues. J gave up 0 bases and V 3 bases, and 5 bases lay outside the gene matches. As DNA, the CDR3 is TGTGCCAGCAGTGAGGCGGGAGAGGGCTCCTACAATGAGCAGTTCTTC. Translation: CASSEAGEGSYNEQFF.

J is TRBJ1-6 and V is TRBV11-2; 9 bases agree with TRBD1. V was clipped by 4 bases and J by 8 bases; unmatched bases: 6. The CDR3 has 15 residues. Germline loops: CDR1 SGHAT, CDR2 FQNNGV. DNA of the CDR3: TGTGCCAGCAGCTCATACCGGGACAGGGATTCACCCCTCCACTTT. Translated: CASSSYRDRDSPLHF.

Ten or more counts support this clone. The rearrangement links TRBV3-1 (or the pseudogene TRBV3-2) to TRBJ2-5, with 7 bases identical to TRBD1. CDR1 is LGHDT, CDR2 YNNKEL, per germline (reference sequence). J was trimmed by 4 bases and V by 0 bases; bases with no gene match: 5. This CDR3 spans 15 amino acids. CDR3: CASSQDKGQLETQYF. DNA for the CDR3: TGTGCCAGCAGCCAAGATAAGGGACAGCTAGAGACCCAGTACTTC.

The J gene is TRBJ1-1, the V gene TRBV7-9; 8 bases agree with TRBD1. J lost 2 bases, V lost 5 bases, and 7 bases had no gene match. Germline V CDR1 and CDR2: SEHNR, FQNEAQ (reference sequence). This CDR3 has 15 amino acids. CDR3 nucleotide sequence: TGTGCCAGCAGCGTTAGGACAGGGAGTAACACTGAAGCTTTCTTT. Translating it yields CASSVRTGSNTEAFF.

The chain carries TRBV6-5 and TRBJ1-1, with D possibly TRBD1 on 5 matching bases. Trimming left V 5 bases short and J 3 bases short, with 16 bases between. Germline V gives CDR1 MNHEY, CDR2 SVGAGI. The CDR3 sequence is 15 residues long. The CDR3 DNA reads TGTGCCAGCAGTATGGGGCAAAAGTGGGACACTGAAGCTTTCTTT. This sequence encodes CASSMGQKWDTEAFF.

The chain employs TRBV10-2 and TRBJ1-1; D unresolved. The CDR3 consists of 13 residues. V was clipped by 5 bases and J by 0 bases, with 7 bases between them. Germline loops: CDR1 WSHSY, CDR2 SAAADI. The CDR3 loop is CASSTKMNTEAFF. In DNA, the CDR3 is TGCGCCAGCAGTACTAAAATGAACACTGAAGCTTTCTTT.

The V gene is TRBV4-2, the J gene TRBJ2-7; 8 bases are shared with TRBD1. The CDR3 is 14 amino acids. With 5 bases clipped from V and 4 bases from J, the junction kept 7 bases outside the gene matches. Germline CDR1 is LGHNA and CDR2 is YNFKEQ. The chain's CDR3 is CASSARRGPYEQYF. CDR3 DNA: TGTGCCAGCAGCGCCCGCAGGGGGCCGTACGAGCAGTACTTC.

V and J are TRBV7-8 and TRBJ2-7; 7 bases are shared with TRBD1. The CDR3 totals 14 residues. J was trimmed by 6 bases and V by 3 bases; bases with no gene match: 8. Per germline, CDR1 SGHVS and CDR2 FQNEAQ. The CDR3 nucleotides are TGTGCCAGCAGCTTCTCCGGGACAGTAGGCGAGCAGTACTTC. Translated, it gives CASSFSGTVGEQYF.

The V and J genes are TRBV21-1 and TRBJ2-3; the table's D call, TRBD1, was not checked against the DNA. TRBV21-1 is a known pseudogene. The CDR3 runs to 13 residues. Here the CDR3 reads CASGQTSTDTQYF. The DNA of the CDR3 is TGTGCCAGCGGACAGACGAGCACAGATACGCAGTATTTT.

The genes are TRBV2 and TRBJ2-5; 8 nucleotides match TRBD1. The V gene's germline CDR1 is SNHLY and CDR2 FYNNEI. This CDR3 has 15 residues. V was clipped by 8 bases and J by 5 bases; unmatched bases: 13. CDR3 amino acids: CASSDRERGMETQYF. CDR3 in DNA: TGTGCCAGCTCGGACAGGGAAAGAGGGATGGAGACCCAGTACTTC.

The rearrangement uses TRBV6-2 or TRBV6-3 and TRBJ2-1; 10 bases line up with TRBD2. Germline-derived CDR1 and CDR2 are MNHEY and SVGEGT. After removal of 2 bases from V and 5 bases from J, the junction contained 6 bases not matched to a gene. The CDR3 has 16 residues. This CDR3 is CASSYPSGRADNEQFF. CDR3 nucleotides: TGTGCCAGCAGTTACCCCAGCGGGAGGGCAGACAATGAGCAGTTCTTC.

The J gene is TRBJ1-1, the V gene TRBV21-1; whether TRBD1, the table's D call, matches the DNA was not checked. TRBV21-1 is listed as a pseudogene. This CDR3 is built from 15 residues. CDR3 sequence (DNA): TGTGCCAGCAGCACCTCCGGGACAGTCAACACTGAAGCTTTCTTT. It codes for CASSTSGTVNTEAFF.

The gene calls are TRBV2 and TRBJ2-7; a possible D gene is TRBD2 (5 bases). Looked up from germline, CDR1 is SNHLY and CDR2 is FYNNEI. The CDR3 is 13 residues long. Trimming took off 8 bases at V and 2 bases at J, with 13 bases between the two ends. The CDR3 spells CASAGLDAYEQYF. The CDR3 DNA follows: TGTGCCAGCGCTGGACTGGACGCCTACGAGCAGTACTTC.

The chain has TRBV27 and TRBJ2-7, with TRBD2 as a possible D gene (5 bases). Deletions cut 5 bases from V and 7 bases from J, with 21 bases between. Looked up from germline, CDR1 is MNHEY and CDR2 is SMNVEV (reference sequence). CDR3 size: 15 residues. The DNA of the CDR3 is TGTGCCAGCAGTACAGAAGTTCTTTCGACGGGGGAGCAGTACTTC. Amino acids: CASSTEVLSTGEQYF.

This clone was observed a single time. The chain recombines TRBV7-2 with TRBJ1-5, with TRBD1 matching 7 bases. Unmatched junction bases numbered 4, after V lost 5 bases and J lost 3 bases. Germline V gives CDR1 SGHTA, CDR2 FQGNSA. The CDR3 is 14 amino acids. The CDR3: CASSLGQPNQPQHF. The CDR3 coding sequence is TGTGCCAGCAGCCTGGGACAGCCCAATCAGCCCCAGCATTTT.

This chain links TRBV4-2 with TRBJ2-3; D possibly corresponds to TRBD2 (5 bases). The CDR3 extends over 15 amino acids. V lost 0 bases and J lost 5, with 12 bases in between. Germline V lookup: CDR1 LGHNA, CDR2 YNFKEQ. Here the CDR3 DNA reads TGTGCCAGCAGCCAAGATCTCACTAGAGGAGATACGCAGTATTTT. Its protein is CASSQDLTRGDTQYF.

The chain has TRBV27 and TRBJ2-1; 9 positions agree with TRBD2. Germline V gives CDR1 MNHEY, CDR2 SMNVEV (reference sequence). This CDR3 spans 16 amino acids. V trimming: 7 bases; J trimming: 3 bases; junction bases outside the gene matches: 10. CDR3 nucleotides: TGTGCCAGCATGCAGGTAGCGGGGGTTGGCTACAATGAGCAGTTCTTC. It encodes CASMQVAGVGYNEQFF.

The genes are TRBV7-8 and TRBJ1-1; D remains ambiguous. CDR1 is SGHVS and CDR2 is FQNEAQ in the germline V gene. This CDR3 is built from 14 residues. The V gene lost 1 base and the J gene lost 5 bases, with 11 bases spanning the gap. CDR3 amino acids: CASSLGRGRTEAFF. CDR3 in DNA: TGTGCCAGCAGCTTAGGTCGGGGAAGAACTGAAGCTTTCTTT.

This chain connects TRBV5-6 to TRBJ2-7; a possible D gene is TRBD2 (7 bases). CDR1 is SGHDT and CDR2 is YYEEEE in the germline V gene. V lost 4 bases and J lost 1, with 15 bases in between. There are 15 residues in the CDR3. CDR3 protein: CASSVSGGASYEQYF. For the CDR3, the DNA is TGTGCCAGCAGCGTCTCGGGGGGCGCGTCCTACGAGCAGTACTTC.

This chain connects TRBV28 to TRBJ1-1, with D hard to call. The ends were cut back, 3 bases at V and 3 bases at J, with 5 bases in the middle. CDR3 size: 12 residues. CDR1 and CDR2 from the germline V gene are MDHEN and SYDVKM. As DNA, the CDR3 is TGTGCCAGCAGTTTCGGGTACACTGAAGCTTTCTTT. As protein: CASSFGYTEAFF.

The rearrangement joins TRBV11-3 to TRBJ2-1; 10 bases line up with TRBD2. The CDR3 is 16 amino acids. CDR1 and CDR2 (germline): SGHNT, YENEEA. Unmatched junction bases numbered 4, after V lost 0 bases and J lost 5 bases. The CDR3 DNA sequence: TGTGCCAGCAGCTTAGATGGAGCGGGAGGGAACAATGAGCAGTTCTTC. This codes for CASSLDGAGGNNEQFF.

This chain links TRBV27 with TRBJ1-6; no reliable D call. V dropped 11 bases and J dropped 7 bases, with 15 bases sitting between them. The CDR3 runs to 13 residues. CDR1 and CDR2 from the germline V gene are MNHEY and SMNVEV (reference sequence). Here the CDR3 reads CAVKELRNSPLHF. The CDR3 nucleotides read TGTGCCGTCAAGGAGTTAAGGAATTCACCCCTCCACTTT.

J is TRBJ1-1 and V is TRBV19; maybe TRBD1 (6 bases). V was shortened by 4 bases and J by 5 bases, with 14 bases between the two germline ends. The CDR3 is 14 amino acids. The germline gives CDR1 LNHDA, CDR2 SQIVND (reference sequence). The CDR3 DNA is TGTGCCAGTAGTAGGTACAGGGAGGGGACTGAAGCTTTCTTT. This gives the protein CASSRYREGTEAFF.

This clone was recorded once. The genes are TRBV27 and TRBJ1-3; D is perhaps TRBD1 (6 bases). The CDR3 has 14 amino acids. The V end was cut by 3 bases, the J end by 5 bases, with 11 bases between. Looked up from germline, CDR1 is MNHEY and CDR2 is SMNVEV (reference sequence). CDR3 sequence: CASSLSGTRNTIYF. Here the CDR3 DNA reads TGTGCCAGCAGTTTGTCAGGGACACGAAACACCATATATTTT.

V and J are TRBV4-3 and TRBJ1-2, with unresolved D. The CDR3 has 13 amino acids. With 0 bases removed from V and 7 bases from J, the gap between germline ends came to 9 bases. Germline-derived CDR1 and CDR2 are LGHNA and YSLEER. The CDR3 is CASSQDPVVGYTF. CDR3 bases: TGCGCCAGCAGCCAAGATCCTGTCGTTGGCTACACCTTC.

The V gene is TRBV25-1, the J gene TRBJ1-4; D ambiguous. V was clipped by 5 bases and J by 7 bases, with 17 bases between them. The CDR3 covers 15 residues. Looked up from germline, CDR1 is MGHDK and CDR2 is SYGVNS. CDR3 nucleotide sequence: TGTGCCAGCAGTACCCGCGGGCCCCGGGGTGAAAAACTGTTTTTT. Translated, it gives CASSTRGPRGEKLFF.

This clone was recorded only once. V is TRBV13 and J is TRBJ1-3, with D perhaps TRBD1 (6 bases). The CDR3 loop spans 16 amino acids. Per the germline V gene, CDR1 is PRHDT and CDR2 is FYEKMQ (reference sequence). Trimming left V 0 bases short and J 2 bases short, with 11 bases between. CDR3: CASSLGFGGPGNTIYF. CDR3 coding DNA: TGTGCCAGCAGCTTAGGTTTCGGGGGGCCTGGAAACACCATATATTTT.